These T cell receptor beta chains were read from a single sample in a study of blood T cell repertoires in COVID-19. Produced via immunoSEQ multiplex PCR; TCRdb's table is partial and in-frame only. This sample has hundreds of thousands of clones, with around nine tenths found just once. The sample comprised PBMCs or T cells enriched from blood (not recorded which). These receptor sequences come from a woman in her 30s who had recovered from COVID-19. CDR3s leave out the opening cysteine and the closing phenylalanine or tryptophan. A D gene is named only where the DNA matches it firmly.

D gene: -
V gene: TRBV27
J gene: TRBJ1-2
CDR3 protein: ASSLGRGVRTDGYT

D gene: -
V gene: TRBV6-1
J gene: TRBJ2-2
CDR3 protein: ASSEVLRTGELF

D gene: -
V gene: TRBV5-1
J gene: TRBJ2-3
CDR3 protein: ASSSVGSSTDTQY

D gene: -
V gene: TRBV5-1
J gene: TRBJ1-2
CDR3 protein: ASSFFQGPGAGYT

D gene: TRBD2
V gene: TRBV5-1
J gene: TRBJ2-2
CDR3 protein: ASSPGLAGGSTGELF

D gene: TRBD1
V gene: TRBV6-5
J gene: TRBJ1-6
CDR3 protein: ASMIRQGSSPLH

D gene: -
V gene: TRBV6-5
J gene: TRBJ1-2
CDR3 protein: ASSYSTGNYGYT

D gene: -
V gene: TRBV27
J gene: TRBJ2-1
CDR3 protein: ASSLFSSGAYNEQF

D gene: -
V gene: TRBV27
J gene: TRBJ2-7
CDR3 protein: ASSFGAAYEQY

D gene: TRBD2
V gene: TRBV5-6
J gene: TRBJ2-7
CDR3 protein: ASTFSGSPYEQY

D gene: -
V gene: TRBV10-3
J gene: TRBJ2-7
CDR3 protein: AISEQGNEGYEQY

D gene: TRBD1
V gene: TRBV6-5
J gene: TRBJ1-2
CDR3 protein: ASSPGQGGGYT

D gene: -
V gene: TRBV20-1
J gene: TRBJ1-3
CDR3 protein: SARYVDTIY

D gene: -
V gene: TRBV5-1
J gene: TRBJ2-3
CDR3 protein: ASSLSPLVVVADTQY

D gene: TRBD1
V gene: TRBV5-8
J gene: TRBJ1-1
CDR3 protein: ASSLAQGAYTEAF

D gene: TRBD1
V gene: TRBV10-1
J gene: TRBJ1-1
CDR3 protein: ASSERGQGGVNTEAF

D gene: TRBD1
V gene: TRBV20-1
J gene: TRBJ1-2
CDR3 protein: SASETGGADGYT

D gene: -
V gene: TRBV7-6
J gene: TRBJ1-5
CDR3 protein: ASSLGNSEHNQPQH

D gene: -
V gene: TRBV10-3
J gene: TRBJ2-3
CDR3 protein: ASRGTDTQY

D gene: TRBD2
V gene: TRBV4-1
J gene: TRBJ2-1
CDR3 protein: ASSHSSSGSPNEQF

D gene: -
V gene: TRBV25-1
J gene: TRBJ1-2
CDR3 protein: ASSASWAGYGYT

D gene: -
V gene: TRBV18
J gene: TRBJ1-1
CDR3 protein: ASSPVTRTRNTEAF

D gene: -
V gene: TRBV30
J gene: TRBJ1-3
CDR3 protein: AWSVGGKGGNTIY

D gene: -
V gene: TRBV11-2
J gene: TRBJ1-1
CDR3 protein: ASSSKVEGTEAF

D gene: -
V gene: TRBV10-1
J gene: TRBJ1-6
CDR3 protein: ASSGKEGCLH

D gene: -
V gene: TRBV7-2
J gene: TRBJ1-1
CDR3 protein: ASSSSGQGSTEAF

D gene: TRBD1
V gene: TRBV10-1
J gene: TRBJ1-1
CDR3 protein: ASSESGTAPNTEAF

D gene: TRBD1
V gene: TRBV3-1/TRBV3-2
J gene: TRBJ1-5
CDR3 protein: ASSQGQGMNQPQH

D gene: TRBD2
V gene: TRBV5-6
J gene: TRBJ2-3
CDR3 protein: ASSLTSGEFTDTQY

D gene: -
V gene: TRBV11-3
J gene: TRBJ1-1
CDR3 protein: ASSLERYTEAF

D gene: TRBD1
V gene: TRBV11-2
J gene: TRBJ1-2
CDR3 protein: ASSHYRGNNYGYT

D gene: TRBD2
V gene: TRBV24-1
J gene: TRBJ2-2
CDR3 protein: ATSARREGANTGELF

D gene: -
V gene: TRBV6-5
J gene: TRBJ1-5
CDR3 protein: ASTQSGRGNQPQH

D gene: -
V gene: TRBV20-1
J gene: TRBJ1-1
CDR3 protein: SARQNTEAF